The T cell receptor beta chain under discussion was sequenced for a study of T-cell memory formation after mild COVID-19. TCRdb processed the 5' RACE reads anew with MiXCR; each CDR3 protein has one entry. The sample lists 170,000 or so distinct CDR3 sequences; about 22% were seen once. The V end lost 5 bases, the J end lost 0 bases, and 11 bases lay between the germline ends. The CDR3 extends over 15 amino acids. Germline lookup yields CDR1 LGHNA and CDR2 YSLEER. This clonotype was detected only a few times. The J gene is TRBJ2-1, the V gene TRBV4-3; D gene unclear. Sequencing used PBMCs or a T cell subset sorted from them (not recorded which). The sequence came from an adult woman who had mild COVID-19 (a few samples of this study predate the infection). Cell type and time point are not known. CDR3 nucleotides: TGCGCCAGCAGCACGGACGTGAGCTCCTACAATGAGCAGTTCTTC. Translated: CASSTDVSSYNEQFF.